A single sample is the source of the 5 T cell receptor beta chains below, sequenced in a study of blood T cell repertoires in COVID-19. Sequencing was performed with immunoSEQ multiplex PCR; in TCRdb, only in-frame clones are kept and a portion is missing. Here the sample spans around 480,000 clones, around 90% being singletons. The sample consisted of PBMCs or T cells enriched from blood (not recorded which). These receptors were collected from a woman under 30 who had recovered from COVID-19.

As regards this clone: Different DNA sequences within this sample yield the same CDR3. The V gene is TRBV11-3, the J gene TRBJ1-1; D is uncertain. Trimming removed 0 bases at V and 6 bases at J, with 8 bases between. This CDR3 spans 13 amino acids. Germline assignment: CDR1 SGHNT and CDR2 YENEEA. The CDR3 coding sequence is TGTGCCAGCAGCTTAGATAGAGGGTCTGAAGCTTTCTTT. Translation gives CASSLDRGSEAFF.

This rearrangement joins TRBV29-1 to TRBJ1-1; no clear D. With 0 bases removed from V and 8 bases from J, the gap between germline ends came to 10 bases. The CDR3 contains 12 residues. Germline V gives CDR1 SQVTM, CDR2 ANQGSEA. This CDR3 is CSVEEPMQEAFF. The CDR3 DNA sequence: TGCAGCGTTGAAGAACCCATGCAGGAAGCTTTCTTT. The whole variable domain, filled in from reference TRBV29-1 and TRBJ1-1, reads SAVISQKPSRDICQRGTSLTIQCQVDSQVTMMFWYRQQPGQSLTLIATANQGSEATYESGFVIDKFPISRPNLTFSTLTVSNMSPEDSSIYLCSVEEPMQEAFFGQGTRLTVV.

V usage is TRBV10-3 and J usage is TRBJ1-1; TRBD1 is a possible D gene (5 bases). The germline V gene encodes CDR1 ENHRY and CDR2 SYGVKD. V was cut by 4 bases and J by 6 bases, with 12 bases left in between. This CDR3 region has 13 residues. The CDR3: CAISGTAGSEAFF. The CDR3 bases are TGTGCCATCAGTGGGACCGCAGGGTCTGAAGCTTTCTTT.

The chain has TRBV5-1 and TRBJ2-1; TRBD2 aligns across 12 bases. With 4 bases clipped from V and 9 bases from J, the junction kept 8 bases outside the gene matches. Per the germline V gene, CDR1 is SGHRS and CDR2 is YFSETQ. The CDR3 contains 15 residues. CDR3 nucleotide sequence: TGCGCCAGCAGCGTCTCTAGCGGGGGGGTGTCTGAGCAGTTCTTC. Protein sequence: CASSVSSGGVSEQFF. Variable domain in full (rest from reference TRBV5-1 and TRBJ2-1): KAGVTQTPRYLIKTRGQQVTLSCSPISGHRSVSWYQQTPGQGLQFLFEYFSETQRNKGNFPGRFSGRQFSNSRSEMNVSTLELGDSALYLCASSVSSGGVSEQFFGPGTRLTVL.

CDR3 sequence reads: CASSVGGGATEKLFF. CDR3 coding DNA: TGTGCCAGCAGCGTCGGCGGGGGTGCGACTGAAAAACTGTTTTTT. V usage is TRBV9 and J usage is TRBJ1-4; a possible D gene is TRBD1 (5 bases). The ends were cut back, 2 bases at V and 7 bases at J, with 15 bases in the middle. The CDR3 has 15 amino acids. The germline V gene has CDR1 SGDLS and CDR2 YYNGEE.